This TCR beta chain was identified in a study of blood T cell repertoires in COVID-19. Study details: T cells, B-cell-depleted T cells, or PBMCs provided the cDNA or gDNA that served as material.

Germline CDR1 and CDR2: SGHAT and FQNNGV. V shed 2 bases, J shed 8 bases, and the junction held 6 bases outside the gene matches. The CDR3 is 15 amino acids. Original handling: By means of reference gene primer amplification, nucleated cell counts were estimated. Generated by immunoSEQ multiplex PCR, the TCRdb table keeps only in-frame clones and is missing some. Clonal size and the V and J genes are those of that table, whereas D and trimming came from the DNA. Seen here are some 40,000 clones, around 94% observed once, and the top ten hold about 0.4%. During active infection, Seattle patients enrolled and were then monitored through disease.

The rearrangement uses TRBV11-2 and TRBJ2-1; 10 bases align to TRBD2. The source of this sequence is a man in his forties or fifties with COVID-19, enrolled during active disease. Sequenced input: peripheral blood. CDR3 sequence reads: CASSLSSGRRDEQFF. The CDR3 coding sequence is TGTGCCAGCAGCTTAAGTAGCGGGAGGAGGGATGAGCAGTTCTTC.